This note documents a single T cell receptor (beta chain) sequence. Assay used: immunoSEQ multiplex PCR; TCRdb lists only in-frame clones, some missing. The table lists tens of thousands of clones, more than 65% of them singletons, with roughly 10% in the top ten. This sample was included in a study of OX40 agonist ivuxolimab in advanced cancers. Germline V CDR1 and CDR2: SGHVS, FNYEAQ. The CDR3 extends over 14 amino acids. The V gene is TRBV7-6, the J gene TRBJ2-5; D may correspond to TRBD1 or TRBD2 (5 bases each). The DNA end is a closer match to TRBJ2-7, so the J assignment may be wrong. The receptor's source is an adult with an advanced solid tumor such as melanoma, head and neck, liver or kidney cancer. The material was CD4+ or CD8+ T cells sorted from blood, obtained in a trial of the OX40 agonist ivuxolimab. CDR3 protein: CASSSPGTHYEQYF. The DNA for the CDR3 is TGTGCCAGCAGCAGTCCCGGGACCCACTACGAGCAGTACTTC.